This passage covers 14 T cell receptor beta chains from one sample sequenced in a study of blood T cells in healthy people across ages. Sample-barcoded 5' priming and a J-beta primer mix drove a second PCR of roughly 7 to 11 cycles. MiXCR, applied by TCRdb to the 5' RACE reads, yields one record per CDR3 protein. In the table there are 850,000 to 950,000 distinct CDR3 sequences, about 30% of which are singletons. Sequencing was performed on blood. These receptors all come from an elderly woman in good health.

This clonotype was recorded once. Germline is not matched at one junction end, which may reflect a read error. The chain combines TRBV5-1 with TRBJ1-2; unclear D gene. Germline CDR1 reads SGHRS; CDR2 reads YFSETQ. The CDR3 extends over 14 amino acids. CDR3 sequence reads: CAGSLVAGSYGYTF. In nucleotides, the CDR3 is TGCGCCGGCAGCTTGGTGGCTGGGTCCTATGGCTACACCTTC.

The sample holds many counts of this clonotype. The genes are TRBV30 and TRBJ1-2, with 9 nucleotides matching TRBD1. The V gene end was trimmed by 4 bases and the J gene end by 5 bases; junction bases not matched to a gene: 5. Germline loops: CDR1 GTSNPN, CDR2 SVGIG (reference sequence). This CDR3 contains 13 residues. This CDR3 reads CAWTPGTGYGYTF. The CDR3 DNA follows: TGTGCCTGGACCCCCGGGACAGGGTATGGCTACACCTTC.

This clonotype was detected ten times or more. The chain couples TRBV4-3 to TRBJ1-4, with D uncertain. The V gene lost 1 base and the J gene lost 10 bases, with 13 bases spanning the gap. Germline CDR1 reads LGHNA; CDR2 reads YSLEER. CDR3 size: 14 residues. Here the CDR3 reads CASSQGTAGGKLFF. The CDR3 coding sequence is TGCGCCAGCAGCCAAGGCACAGCGGGAGGAAAACTGTTTTTT.

This clonotype was observed a few times. A read error may explain this, as a much larger clone is one base away. The J gene is TRBJ2-7, the V gene TRBV15; no definite D call. This CDR3 region has 13 residues. In germline, CDR1 is LNHNV, CDR2 YYDKDF (reference sequence). The CDR3 DNA reads as TGTGCCGCCAGCAAGGCCTCATCCTACGAGCAGTACTTC. The encoded protein is CAASKASSYEQYF.

This clonotype was found many times. This rearrangement joins TRBV7-2 to TRBJ2-5; 7 bases align to TRBD2. CDR1 SGHTA and CDR2 FQGNSA come from the germline V gene. The CDR3 runs 16 residues. With 5 bases clipped from V and 5 bases from J, the junction kept 14 bases outside the gene matches. The CDR3 sequence: CASSPRLMNSGETQYF. CDR3 bases: TGTGCCAGCAGCCCCCGTCTTATGAATAGCGGGGAGACCCAGTACTTC. The full variable domain, in which reference TRBV7-2 and TRBJ2-5 provide the parts outside the CDR3, is GAGVSQSPSNKVTEKGKDVELRCDPISGHTALYWYRQSLGQGLEFLIYFQGNSAPDKSGLPSDRFSAERTGGSVSTLTIQRTQQEDSAVYLCASSPRLMNSGETQYFGPGTRLLVL.

A few counts support this clonotype. This chain uses TRBV28 with TRBJ2-5; 8 bases are a match to TRBD2. The V segment lost 7 bases and the J segment 0 bases; nucleotides outside the gene matches: 13. The CDR3 length is 17 residues. Looked up from germline, CDR1 is MDHEN and CDR2 is SYDVKM. The CDR3 here is CASIGLALDRYQETQYF. The CDR3 DNA is TGTGCCAGCATTGGACTAGCCTTGGATAGGTACCAAGAGACCCAGTACTTC.

This clonotype was recorded at least ten times. A read error may account for a junction end that differs from germline. The V call is TRBV6-6, the J call TRBJ2-7; D unclear. The V gene's germline CDR1 is MNHNY and CDR2 SVGAGI (reference sequence). CDR3 length equals 12 residues. In DNA, the CDR3 is TGTGCCACCAGTTTTGGAGTCTACGAGCAGTACTTC. Its translation is CATSFGVYEQYF.

At least ten counts were recorded for this clonotype. This may be a read error, as it is one base from a much larger clone. The chain couples TRBV7-4 to TRBJ2-7; 12 bases agree with TRBD2. This CDR3 is built from 18 residues. Germline CDR1 reads SGHVT; CDR2 reads SQSDAQ. The J segment lost 4 bases and the V segment lost 5 bases, leaving 15 bases of the junction unmatched. The CDR3 DNA is TGTGCCAGCAGCCCCGGGGGTCCTAGCGGGGGGGCTGGATACGAGCAGTACTTC. Translation: CASSPGGPSGGAGYEQYF.

This clonotype was picked up many times. The chain has TRBV5-1 and TRBJ2-7, with 10 nucleotides matching TRBD2. Unmatched junction bases numbered 4, after V lost 1 base and J lost 3 bases. Germline V gene data show CDR1 as SGHRS and CDR2 as YFSETQ. CDR3 length: 15 residues. In DNA form, the CDR3 reads TGCGCCAGCAGCTTGACCGGGACTAGCGACTACGAGCAGTACTTC. The encoded protein is CASSLTGTSDYEQYF.

This clonotype showed up many times. The rearrangement joins TRBV25-1 to TRBJ2-5; tentatively, D is TRBD1 (6 bases). This CDR3 comprises 13 residues. The V end lost 7 bases, the J end lost 5 bases, and 14 bases lay between the germline ends. Germline V gene data show CDR1 as MGHDK and CDR2 as SYGVNS. The chain's CDR3 is CASKTGSRETQYF. The CDR3 region has the DNA TGTGCCAGCAAGACAGGATCCAGGGAGACCCAGTACTTC.

This clonotype was picked up many times. The genes are TRBV12-3 or TRBV12-4 and TRBJ2-3; possible D gene TRBD2, 5 bases. The CDR3 contains 15 residues. Trimming stripped 3 bases from V and 2 bases from J, with 12 bases between. CDR3 DNA: TGTGCCAGCAGTTTCGGGATAGCCCTCACAGATACGCAGTATTTT. Its translation is CASSFGIALTDTQYF.

In its sample, this clonotype was seen many times. V is TRBV29-1 and J is TRBJ1-6; D might be TRBD1 (6 bases). V was pared by 4 bases and J by 9 bases, with 16 bases between. Germline V gene data show CDR1 as SQVTM and CDR2 as ANQGSEA. This CDR3 is built from 14 residues. The CDR3 DNA reads as TGCAGCGTTGGGGAAGGGGGATTTGGTTCACCCCTCCACTTT. Protein: CSVGEGGFGSPLHF. Full variable domain (outside the CDR3, taken from reference TRBV29-1 and TRBJ1-6): SAVISQKPSRDICQRGTSLTIQCQVDSQVTMMFWYRQQPGQSLTLIATANQGSEATYESGFVIDKFPISRPNLTFSTLTVSNMSPEDSSIYLCSVGEGGFGSPLHFGNGTRLTVT.

This clonotype appeared a few times. The J gene is TRBJ2-2, the V gene TRBV7-2; no reliable D call. Germline V gene lookup returns CDR1 SGHTA and CDR2 FQGNSA. Between the trimmed V and J ends, which lost 5 bases and 0 bases, there was a span of 13 bases. The CDR3 covers 16 residues. The CDR3 bases are TGTGCCAGCAGCCTCAGGAAGATCGCGAACACCGGGGAGCTGTTTTTT. Translating gives CASSLRKIANTGELFF. The whole variable domain, remainder taken from reference TRBV7-2 and TRBJ2-2, is GAGVSQSPSNKVTEKGKDVELRCDPISGHTALYWYRQSLGQGLEFLIYFQGNSAPDKSGLPSDRFSAERTGGSVSTLTIQRTQQEDSAVYLCASSLRKIANTGELFFGEGSRLTVL.

In regard to this clonotype: This could be a read error, since a much larger clone is one nucleotide away. The rearrangement links TRBV19 to TRBJ2-4, with a weak D call TRBD1 (5 bases). Germline loops: CDR1 LNHDA, CDR2 SQIVND (reference sequence). The CDR3 loop spans 13 amino acids. CDR3 sequence (DNA): TGTGCCACCCAGGGATTAGCCAAAAACATTCAGGACTTC. This translates into CATQGLAKNIQDF.